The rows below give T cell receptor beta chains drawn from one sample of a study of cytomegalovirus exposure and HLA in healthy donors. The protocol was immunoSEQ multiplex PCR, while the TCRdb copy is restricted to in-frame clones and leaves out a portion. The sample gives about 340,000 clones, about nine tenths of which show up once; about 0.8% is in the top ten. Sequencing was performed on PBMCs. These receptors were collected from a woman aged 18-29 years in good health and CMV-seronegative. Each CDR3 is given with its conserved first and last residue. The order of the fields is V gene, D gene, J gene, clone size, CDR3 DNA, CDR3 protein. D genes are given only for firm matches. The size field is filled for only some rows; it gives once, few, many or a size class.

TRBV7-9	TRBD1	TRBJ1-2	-	TGTGCCAGCAGCTTCCGACAGGGCTTTGATGGCTACACCTTC	CASSFRQGFDGYTF
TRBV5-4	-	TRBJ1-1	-	TGTGCCAGCAGCTTGGACGGCGCACAGGGTCCCACTGAAGCTTTCTTT	CASSLDGAQGPTEAFF
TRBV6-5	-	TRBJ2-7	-	TGTGCCAGCAGTTACGAGGCGGGCGGCTACGAGCAGTACTTC	CASSYEAGGYEQYF
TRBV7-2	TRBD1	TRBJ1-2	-	TGTGCCAGCAGCTTAGGGACAGGGGTCGGCTACACCTTC	CASSLGTGVGYTF
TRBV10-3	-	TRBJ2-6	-	TGTGCCATCAGTGAGGGTGGAGGAGCTGGGGCCAACGTCCTGACTTTC	CAISEGGGAGANVLTF
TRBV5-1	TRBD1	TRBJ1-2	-	TGCGCCAGCGGTATCCAGGGGGCGGTAAGCTACACCTTC	CASGIQGAVSYTF
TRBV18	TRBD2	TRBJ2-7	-	TGTGCCAGCTCACCGGCAAGCGGGAGGGTCAACGAGCAGTACTTC	CASSPASGRVNEQYF
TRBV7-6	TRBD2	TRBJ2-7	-	TGTGCCAGCAGCATAGCACCTAGTCTAGCGGTTACCTACGAGCAGTACTTC	CASSIAPSLAVTYEQYF
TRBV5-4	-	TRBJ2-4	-	TGTGCCAGCAGCTTGCAGGGATCCAAAAACATTCAGTACTTC	CASSLQGSKNIQYF
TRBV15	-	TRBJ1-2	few	TGTGCCACCAGCAGAGATTTAACAGTCCTCTCTGGCTACACCTTC	CATSRDLTVLSGYTF
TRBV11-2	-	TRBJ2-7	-	TGTGCCAGCACCCAACTGGGGGGGCGCTACGAGCAGTACTTC	CASTQLGGRYEQYF
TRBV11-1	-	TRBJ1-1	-	TGTGCCAGCAGCTCGAGTCTCAGGGTTGAACGTGGAGCTTTCTTT	CASSSSLRVERGAFF
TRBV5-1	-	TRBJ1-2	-	TGCGCCAGCAGCGAGGGAACTACTAACTATGGCTACACCTTC	CASSEGTTNYGYTF
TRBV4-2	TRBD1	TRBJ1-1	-	TGTGCCAGCAGCCAAGATAAATCCAGGGGGCAGGGTACTGAAGCTTTCTTT	CASSQDKSRGQGTEAFF
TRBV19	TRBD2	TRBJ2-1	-	TGTGCCAGTAGTGGGGGGTGGACTAGAAGGAATGAGCAGTTCTTC	CASSGGWTRRNEQFF
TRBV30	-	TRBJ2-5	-	TGTGCCTGGAGTCTACAGGGAGAGACCCAGTACTTC	CAWSLQGETQYF
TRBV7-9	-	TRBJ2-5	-	TGTGCCAGCAGCTTAGTTACGGGTTACCAAGAGACCCAGTACTTC	CASSLVTGYQETQYF
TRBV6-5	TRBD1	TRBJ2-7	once	TGTGCCAGCAGTCGATTGGGGACAGGGCTCTACGAGCAGTACTTC	CASSRLGTGLYEQYF
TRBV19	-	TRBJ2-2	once	TGTGCCAGTACCCCTTTATTGTCCGGGGAGCTGTTTTTT	CASTPLLSGELFF
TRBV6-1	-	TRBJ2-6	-	TGTGCCAGCAGTGTGCCGCGTTCTGGGGCCAACGTCCTGACTTTC	CASSVPRSGANVLTF
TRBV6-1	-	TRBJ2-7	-	TGTGCCAGCAGTGAAGGGACTCGCCTTAGCTCCTACGAGCAGTACTTC	CASSEGTRLSSYEQYF
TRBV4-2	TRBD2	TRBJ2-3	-	TGTGCCAGCAGCCAACTGACTAGCGGGAGTGGTGATACGCAGTATTTT	CASSQLTSGSGDTQYF
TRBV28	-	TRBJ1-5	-	TGTGCCAGCAGTTTTTCCCGGACAGCTTGGGGCAATCAGCCCCAGCATTTT	CASSFSRTAWGNQPQHF
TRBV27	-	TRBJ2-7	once	TGTGCCAGCAGCCCCGCCCCTGACAGATACGAGCAGTACTTC	CASSPAPDRYEQYF
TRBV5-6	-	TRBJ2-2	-	TGTGCCAGCAGCTTGGGCCCAGAGAACACCGGGGAGCTGTTTTTT	CASSLGPENTGELFF
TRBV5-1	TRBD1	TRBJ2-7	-	TGCGCCAGCAGCCCCGCAGGGGGCCACGAGCAGTACTTC	CASSPAGGHEQYF
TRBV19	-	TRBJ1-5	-	TGTGCCAGTAGTCCCTCCGACACGTTAAATCAGCCCCAGCATTTT	CASSPSDTLNQPQHF
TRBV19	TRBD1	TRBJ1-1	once	TGTGCCAGTAAACCGACAGGGTCCACTGAAGCTTTCTTT	CASKPTGSTEAFF
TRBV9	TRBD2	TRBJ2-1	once	TGTGCCAGCAGCGTAGTCCCAGCGGGAGGTGGTGAGCAGTTCTTC	CASSVVPAGGGEQFF
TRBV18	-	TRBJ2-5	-	TGTGCCAGCTCACGGGGCTTAGGGCAAGAGACCCAGTACTTC	CASSRGLGQETQYF
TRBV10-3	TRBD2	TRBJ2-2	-	TGTGCCATCAGTTCCCGGGACTACCACACCGGGGAGCTGTTTTTT	CAISSRDYHTGELFF
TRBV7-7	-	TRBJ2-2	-	TGTGCTAGCAGCTCAGACACCGGGGAGCTGTTTTTT	CASSSDTGELFF
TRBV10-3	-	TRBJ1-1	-	TGTGCCATCAGTGAGGCGCCCGGGAACACTGAAGCTTTCTTT	CAISEAPGNTEAFF
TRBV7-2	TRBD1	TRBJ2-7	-	TGTGCCAGCAGCTCTCGGACAGGGGACCACTACGAGCAGTACTTC	CASSSRTGDHYEQYF
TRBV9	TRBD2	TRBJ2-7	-	TGTGCCAGCAGCGTAACAAGCGGGAACTACGAGCAGTACTTC	CASSVTSGNYEQYF
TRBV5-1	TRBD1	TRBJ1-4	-	TGCGCCAGCAGCTCCGGGACAGGGGGTTCTGCAACTAATGAAAAACTGTTTTTT	CASSSGTGGSATNEKLFF
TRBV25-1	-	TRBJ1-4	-	TGTGCCAGCAGTGAATGGGTCGGGGGAGAGCTTAATGAAAAACTGTTTTTT	CASSEWVGGELNEKLFF
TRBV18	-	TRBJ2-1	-	TGTGCCAGCTCAAGTGTACGGACCGGGGATGAGCAGTTCTTC	CASSSVRTGDEQFF
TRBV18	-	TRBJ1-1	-	TGTGCCAGCTCACCAATGGGCAGGGACAATGGTGAAGCTTTCTTT	CASSPMGRDNGEAFF
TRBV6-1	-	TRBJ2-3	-	TGTGCCAGCAGTGCGTTAGCGGATAGCACAGATACGCAGTATTTT	CASSALADSTDTQYF